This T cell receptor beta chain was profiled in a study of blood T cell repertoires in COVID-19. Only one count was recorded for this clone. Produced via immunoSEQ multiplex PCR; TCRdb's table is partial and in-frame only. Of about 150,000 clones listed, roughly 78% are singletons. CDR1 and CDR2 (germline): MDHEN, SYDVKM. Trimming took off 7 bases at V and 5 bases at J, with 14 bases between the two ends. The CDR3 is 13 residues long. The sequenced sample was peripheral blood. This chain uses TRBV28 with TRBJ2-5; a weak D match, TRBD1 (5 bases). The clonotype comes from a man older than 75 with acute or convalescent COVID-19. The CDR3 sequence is CASNKGDSETQYF. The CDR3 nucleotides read TGTGCCAGCAATAAAGGGGATAGCGAGACCCAGTACTTC.